This section outlines one T cell receptor (beta chain) sequence together with its context. In TCRdb, the PCR reads were re-called with MiXCR into one record per CDR3 protein. The data contain more than 10,000 distinct CDR3 sequences, 50% to 65% of them singletons. The source of the sample is a study of tumor-infiltrating lymphocytes in oesophageal squamous cell carcinoma. Per the germline V gene, CDR1 is SGHTA and CDR2 is FQGTGA. The length of the CDR3 is 17 residues. The sample consisted of esophageal tumor tissue. This TCR was sampled from a female donor with esophageal squamous cell carcinoma. The J gene is TRBJ2-5, the V gene TRBV7-3; D unclear. Judging by the DNA end, TRBJ2-3 fits better; the J call may be wrong. CDR3 DNA: TGTGCCAGCAGTCTCACAGCCCGGTCGACCTACACAGATACGCAGTATTTT. It encodes CASSLTARSTYTDTQYF.